The following is a T cell receptor beta chain sequence with its context. This clonotype has more than one count but fewer than ten. No cognate antigen has been identified for it. Per-base quality was not reported, and no clone a single base away is much larger than it. The library was built by means of PCR. The sequencer listed for this sample is NextSeq 500. Bulk TCR libraries were prepared as previously described, using TCR primers listed in Table S5. The Qiagen AllPrep DNA/RNA kit was used to purify total RNA. Before any analysis, reads coming from multiple sequencing runs of the same library were combined into one pool. In the source study's methods: Reads were retained only if the reads had an exact TCR constant sequence, and the retained reads were trimmed to 150 nt and grouped according to their 12-nt molecular barcodes. Reads inside each barcode group were sub-clustered using a 15% Levenshtein threshold, and a quality-weighted consensus sequence was constructed for each RNA molecule. Non-functional sequences were removed, as were lower-count sequences one edit away from another. Based on fitting two negative binomial distributions, any barcode sub-cluster with under 20% of the maximum read count was discarded. Clones were called with MiXCR by TCRdb after fastp trimmed the public reads at Q25, and only in-frame beta chains were retained. Rows are unified per CDR3 protein, each entry keeping the most common DNA and genes. These V and J calls are TCRdb output, not the study's own analysis. The sample table holds a few hundred thousand distinct CDR3 sequences, of which 24% were seen once. The ten largest account for around 0.74% of the sample.

The data were taken from a study of molecular identifiers for immune sequencing clone quantification (dated by TCRdb to the late 2010s). Background for the entire study: For a replicate experiment, RNA from roughly 20,000 or 100,000 naive CD8 T cells was divided into five aliquots, of which four were sequenced. This methods study benchmarked molecular-identifier clustering-based TCR repertoire sequencing (MIDCIRS) and TCR RNA copy counting, using CD8 T cells to do so. Results and caveats for the whole study, not just this receptor: Spiked-in Jurkat TCR RNA equivalent to a single cell was reported to be detectable even among some 910,000 naive CD8 T cells. In CMV-specific effector cells, over 99% of molecules were held by clones above 20 RNA copies, whereas under 1% of molecules were held by such clones in naive cells. When barcode sub-clustering was left out, chimeric consensus sequences inflated TCR diversity, with chimeras reaching as high as 47%. The sizes of highly expanded clones could end up underestimated when identical TCR molecules share a barcode. The naive libraries included spiked-in Jurkat TCR RNA (10 copies' worth), and this Jurkat TCR RNA is not part of the donor repertoire. Modeling gave around 3 recovered TCR RNA copies per cell versus 9.5 to 10 by digital PCR, implying around 31% capture efficiency.

CDR1 and CDR2 are drawn from the germline V gene: SQVTM, ANQGSEA. V has 4 bases trimmed and J has 6 bases trimmed; junction bases matching no gene number 11. From its cysteine to its phenylalanine, the CDR3 spans 15 amino acids. Kept here is only the CDR3 DNA, which spans 45 bases and is read in frame from base 1. Libraries of naive CD8 T cells were generated from roughly 20,000 to 1,000,000 sorted cells, with 10%, 30% or 50% of the purified RNA used. Naive CD8 T cells, defined as CD8+CD4-CCR7+CD45RA+, were FACS-sorted into RLT Plus buffer on a BD FACSAria II. Around 10 TCR copies' worth of Jurkat RNA were spiked into about 20,000-1,100,000 naive CD8 T cell samples to test detection sensitivity. Enrichment of CD8 T cells was performed with RosetteSep CD8+ T Cell Enrichment Cocktail and Ficoll-Paque, after which ACK red cell lysis was carried out.

This clonotype originated in a human donor in good health. Some libraries in this study had Jurkat cell RNA spiked in. The chain employs TRBV29-1 and TRBJ2-7, with 11 bases matching TRBD2. The sequenced sample was naive CD8+ T cells from blood, with Jurkat cell RNA spiked in. The cell subset or site label here, explained by the study, means: FACS-sorted CD8+CD4-CCR7+CD45RA+ naive T cells. The bases read TGCAGCGTTGCCGGGACTAGCGGTTATGATGGCGAGCAGTACTTC. This sequence encodes CSVAGTSGYDGEQYF.